This TCR beta chain was captured in a study of T cell responses to AZD1222 COVID-19 vaccine (dated by TCRdb to the early 2020s). About the full investigation: AZD1222 recipients whose second dose came at about 4 weeks and those whose second dose came at about 12 weeks were combined into one group, since spike-specific TCR depth and breadth did not differ between the two schedules. TCR sequencing covered 233 trial participants: 207 given two doses of AZD1222 and approximately 25 given two doses of MenACWY control vaccine. Enrollment into the trials was organized by age into subgroups of 18-55, 56-69 and 70-plus years, and those subgroups contained roughly 140, 27 and 60 TCR-sequenced participants, respectively. Study-level results and caveats: CD4 TCRs associated with the vaccine covered the entire spike protein, and the dominant responses were in regions 160-218 and 743-854. No day 14 peak-response samples were available, so repertoires were characterized only after the peak T cell response. Participants were mostly white British and included more females than males, and it was suggested by the authors that clonal diversity may have been underestimated. After two AZD1222 doses, both the breadth and the depth of spike-specific TCRs were significantly higher than at day 0 and than in MenACWY recipients. Epitopes outside the regions mutated in the B.1.351 and B.1.1.7 variants were reportedly recognized by nearly half of the unique spike-specific TCRs. Conclusions about previously exposed vaccinees were limited because only six or seven AZD1222 recipients were SARS-CoV-2 seropositive at baseline. In the small 56-69-year group, the increase in depth fell short of significance, most likely because of low power.

Read against the paper, the sample's time point label means: baseline before first vaccination. Vaccinee samples came from UK trials COV001 and COV002, including a single-blind randomized controlled phase 2/3 trial of AZD1222 (ChAdOx1 nCoV-19) in healthy adults. For TCRbeta chain sequencing, PBMC samples from trial participants were taken at day 0 and at day 28 after the second dose. The CDR3 regions of human TCRbeta chains were analyzed by immunosequencing. Regarding the original processing steps: TCRs in the repertoires were matched against a reference library of SARS-CoV-2-specific TCRs that had been generated with the MIRA antigen-specificity platform. Breadth was defined as the fraction of unique TCRs that were SARS-CoV-2-associated. Depth was defined as the fraction of total T cells that were SARS-CoV-2-associated. Using the MIRA data, each spike-specific TCR was mapped to the spike region that the TCR reacts to and placed in a CD4 or CD8 class. Log10-transformed breadth and depth values were compared by one-way ANOVA with Sidak's multiple comparisons tests. TCRdb obtained this table from immuneACCESS and retained in-frame rearrangements with V and J assigned. These tables miss some clones; where compared with another copy, unresolved V genes account for less than half of the shortfall, and the remainder is unexplained. Clonal size and the V and J genes are those of that table, whereas D and trimming came from the DNA. The sample yields about 150,000 clones; about 91% were counted once. Jointly, the top ten make up approximately 2.1% of the sample.

Here V drops 3 bases and J drops 4 bases, and the junction holds 2 bases not matched to any gene. According to the germline V gene, CDR1 reads SNHLY and CDR2 reads FYNNEI. CDR3 length: 13 amino acids, cysteine to phenylalanine. CDR3 DNA is the only sequence kept; it has 39 bases, read in frame from the first base. Comments on this clone: Its specific antigen is unknown. The record has no base qualities; no much larger clone is one base away.

This chain joins TRBV2 to TRBJ1-2, and 7 junctional nucleotides match TRBD1. This receptor was taken from an adult in good health. The source was peripheral blood, collected on day 0 of AZD1222 vaccination. The CDR3 corresponds to CASSDNRGYGYTF. At the DNA level, the sequence is TGTGCCAGCAGTGATAACAGGGGCTATGGCTACACCTTC.